What follows are 4 T cell receptor beta chains derived from one specimen sequenced in a study of T cells in Graves' hyperthyroidism and ophthalmopathy. RNA transcripts yielded amplified TCR beta CDR3 regions. The study used the HTBI primer set for a first-round RT-PCR of the TCR CDR3. One entry per CDR3 protein, called by TCRdb with MiXCR from the multiplex PCR reads. The repertoire holds 89,000 or so distinct CDR3 sequences, with roughly 37% as singletons. Sequencing was performed on peripheral blood or thyroid tissue (not recorded which). The receptor source for this set is a woman in her thirties with Graves' hyperthyroidism.

About this clonotype itself: A read error may be the cause here, since a much bigger clone is one base away. V and J are TRBV29-1 and TRBJ2-2; tentatively, D is TRBD2 (6 bases). CDR1 is SQVTM and CDR2 is ANQGSEA in the germline V gene. This CDR3 contains 12 residues. The CDR3 loop reads CSVGQVGGEPFF. DNA of the CDR3: TGCAGCGTTGGCCAAGTTGGCGGGGAGCCGTTTTTT.

The CDR3, as DNA: TGTGCCACCAGTACCAGGACAGGGGTCGGGGAGCTGTTTTTT. Translating gives CATSTRTGVGELFF. The V and J genes are TRBV15 and TRBJ2-2; TRBD1 agrees at 9 bases. CDR1 and CDR2 (germline): LNHNV, YYDKDF (reference sequence). This CDR3 spans 14 amino acids. V lost 6 bases and J lost 7; bases outside the gene matches: 6.

V is TRBV18 and J is TRBJ1-4; possibly TRBD1 for D (5 bases). With 6 bases removed from V and 5 bases from J, the gap between germline ends came to 16 bases. The CDR3 loop spans 15 amino acids. Germline lookup yields CDR1 KGHSH and CDR2 LQKENI. DNA of the CDR3: TGTGCCAGCTCCTCGTCCGGGACGAGGAATGAAAAACTGTTTTTT. Residues: CASSSSGTRNEKLFF.

This clonotype was observed a handful of times. This could be a read error, since a much larger clone is one nucleotide away. The chain links TRBV10-1 to TRBJ1-1; D perhaps matches TRBD1 (6 bases). The CDR3 has 13 amino acids. Germline lookup yields CDR1 WNHNN and CDR2 SYGVQD (reference sequence). This CDR3 is CAGSAPGVGEAFF. The CDR3 DNA follows: TGCGCCGGCAGTGCTCCAGGGGTCGGTGAAGCTTTCTTT.